The sequence of this T cell receptor beta chain was determined in a study of T cells after yellow fever vaccination. Study-wide results and limits: Abundant clonotypes from the bulk population could get into FACS-sorted repertoires as contaminants.

A process of 5'RACE template switching, which added a universal primer site and UMIs, was used to make TCR cDNA. TCRdb ran MiXCR on the 5' RACE reads and lists one entry per CDR3 protein. The sample consists of approximately 110,000 distinct CDR3 sequences, more than 7.5% of them appearing once. Details on this clonotype: Its antigen is as yet unknown.

Sequenced here: CD8+ T cells sorted from PBMCs, sampled 45 days after the yellow fever booster vaccination. The receptor was derived from a man aged 25 to 40 who received the YFV17D yellow fever vaccine.

CDR3 coding DNA: TGCAGTGCTAGAGATCGACAGGGGTCCCACAATGAGCAGTTCTTC. Encoded protein: CSARDRQGSHNEQFF. The chain recombines TRBV20-1 with TRBJ2-1, with 8 bases matching TRBD1. Germline CDR1 is DFQATT and CDR2 is SNEGSKA (reference sequence). The ends lost 0 bases at V and 5 bases at J; junction bases unmatched: 6. The CDR3 consists of 15 residues.